The 22 T cell receptor beta chains reported below all come from one sample, sequenced in a study of early T cells in non-severe SARS-CoV-2 infection. A single record per CDR3 protein comes from TCRdb applying MiXCR to the 5' RACE reads. The data contain around 64,000 distinct CDR3 sequences, roughly 12% of them seen just once; the ten biggest clones take up 1.2% to 1.5%. This specimen was whole blood, taken at baseline. These receptors were obtained from an adult who was a healthcare worker with PCR-confirmed SARS-CoV-2 infection or an uninfected control (not recorded which).

This clonotype turned up a few times. V usage is TRBV24-1 and J usage is TRBJ2-2, with D unresolved. CDR3 length: 13 amino acids. Germline V lookup: CDR1 KGHDR, CDR2 SFDVKD. The V end was cut by 5 bases, the J end by 2 bases, with 5 bases between. Here the CDR3 DNA reads TGTGCCACCAGTGCACTCAACACCGGGGAGCTGTTTTTT. The encoded protein is CATSALNTGELFF.

This clonotype was counted ten times or more. J is TRBJ1-6 and V is TRBV7-9; D unclear. CDR3 size: 13 residues. The germline CDR1 and CDR2 sequences are SEHNR and FQNEAQ (reference sequence). The V end lost 0 bases, the J end lost 10 bases, and 7 bases lay between the germline ends. The CDR3 DNA reads TGTGCCAGCAGCTTAGCGGTGTCCTCACCCCTCCACTTT. Its protein is CASSLAVSSPLHF. Full variable domain (remainder filled in from reference TRBV7-9 and TRBJ1-6): DTGVSQNPRHKITKRGQNVTFRCDPISEHNRLYWYRQTLGQGPEFLTYFQNEAQLEKSRLLSDRFSAERPKGSFSTLEIQRTEQGDSAMYLCASSLAVSSPLHFGNGTRLTVT.

V and J are TRBV7-7 and TRBJ2-3; 8 nucleotides match TRBD1. The CDR3 spans 14 residues. Germline CDR1 reads SSHAT; CDR2 reads FNYEAQ (reference sequence). Trimming took 1 base from V and 4 from J; bases not matched to a gene: 1. CDR3 nucleotides: TGTGCCAGCAGCTTAGGGACAGGGTCAGATACGCAGTATTTT. Its translation: CASSLGTGSDTQYF. The full variable domain, with the rest looked up from reference TRBV7-7 and TRBJ2-3, is GAGVSQSPRYKVTKRGQDVTLRCDPISSHATLYWYQQALGQGPEFLTYFNYEAQPDKSGLPSDRFSAERPEGSISTLTIQRTEQRDSAMYRCASSLGTGSDTQYFGPGTRLTVL.

This clonotype has just a few counts. V usage is TRBV27 and J usage is TRBJ1-3; a possible D gene is TRBD1 (5 bases). CDR1 is MNHEY and CDR2 is SMNVEV in the germline V gene (reference sequence). The V end was cut by 4 bases, the J end by 4 bases, with 8 bases between. This CDR3 is 13 amino acids long. Here the CDR3 DNA reads TGTGCCAGCAGTTCCCAGGGAGGAAACACCATATATTTT. This encodes CASSSQGGNTIYF.

This clonotype appeared a few times. V and J are TRBV12-3 or TRBV12-4 and TRBJ2-6; D is perhaps TRBD1 (6 bases). Trimming took 5 bases from V and 0 from J, leaving 11 bases between them. The CDR3 is 16 amino acids. In DNA form, the CDR3 reads TGTGCCAGCAGTGGGACATCCAGCTCTGGGGCCAACGTCCTGACTTTC. Translation: CASSGTSSSGANVLTF.

By share, this clonotype ranks as medium-sized. The chain links TRBV30 to TRBJ2-1; perhaps TRBD1 as D (6 bases). CDR3 size: 13 residues. V was trimmed by 6 bases and J by 0 bases, leaving 9 bases between them. Germline values: CDR1 GTSNPN, CDR2 SVGIG (reference sequence). Here the CDR3 DNA reads TGTGCCTGCCGGGACATCTCCTACAATGAGCAGTTCTTC. It translates to CACRDISYNEQFF.

The sample holds many counts of this clonotype. DNA for the CDR3: TGTGCCAGCAGCTTGGCAAGGGACAGAGCTAACTATGGCTACACCTTC. Its protein is CASSLARDRANYGYTF. This chain links TRBV7-2 with TRBJ1-2; 7 bases line up with TRBD1. The CDR3 totals 16 residues. The germline V gene encodes CDR1 SGHTA and CDR2 FQGNSA. V was clipped by 3 bases and J by 0 bases; unmatched bases: 7. Complete variable domain (other parts from reference TRBV7-2 and TRBJ1-2): GAGVSQSPSNKVTEKGKDVELRCDPISGHTALYWYRQSLGQGLEFLIYFQGNSAPDKSGLPSDRFSAERTGGSVSTLTIQRTQQEDSAVYLCASSLARDRANYGYTFGSGTRLTVV.

A few counts support this clonotype. The V call is TRBV19, the J call TRBJ2-4; 14 bases align to TRBD2. Trimming took 5 bases from V and 4 from J; bases not matched to a gene: 4. Germline values: CDR1 LNHDA, CDR2 SQIVND (reference sequence). The CDR3 sequence is 16 residues long. This chain's CDR3 is CASSLGLAGGKNIQYF. CDR3 nucleotide sequence: TGTGCCAGTAGTCTCGGACTAGCGGGAGGAAAAAACATTCAGTACTTC.

V usage is TRBV7-2 and J usage is TRBJ2-7, with a possible D match to TRBD1 (5 bases). Germline CDR1 and CDR2: SGHTA and FQGNSA. V was pared by 5 bases and J by 4 bases, with 24 bases between. The CDR3 spans 17 residues. CDR3 loop: CASSLLGAAGSFYEQYF. In DNA, the CDR3 is TGTGCCAGCAGCCTTTTAGGCGCCGCAGGGTCCTTTTACGAGCAGTACTTC.

The V call is TRBV7-6, the J call TRBJ1-1, with no clear D. V lost 4 bases, J lost 0 bases, and 9 bases lay in between. CDR1 SGHVS and CDR2 FNYEAQ come from the germline V gene. There are 14 residues in the CDR3. The CDR3 region has the DNA TGTGCCAGCAGCTCGGCAGCCCTGAACACTGAAGCTTTCTTT. Protein product: CASSSAALNTEAFF.

The chain joins TRBV29-1 to TRBJ2-1; 11 bases are a match to TRBD2. Germline V CDR1 and CDR2: SQVTM, ANQGSEA. The junction had 6 bases not matched to a gene; V was cut back by 6 bases and J by 8 bases. The CDR3 is 13 amino acids. The CDR3 loop reads CSVRLAGLDEQFF. DNA of the CDR3: TGCAGCGTGAGACTAGCGGGGCTGGATGAGCAGTTCTTC.

This clonotype appeared a few times. The chain recombines TRBV6-5 with TRBJ2-7; TRBD2 aligns across 9 bases. The CDR3 is made up of 13 amino acids. Germline V gene lookup returns CDR1 MNHEY and CDR2 SVGAGI. Trimming at V came to 8 bases and at J to 4 bases, leaving 6 bases not matched to a gene. The CDR3 DNA reads TGTGCCAGCGCGACTAGCGGCACGTACGAGCAGTACTTC. Amino acids: CASATSGTYEQYF.

J is TRBJ2-7 and V is TRBV19; 11 bases line up with TRBD1. CDR1 and CDR2 (germline): LNHDA, SQIVND (reference sequence). Unmatched junction bases numbered 11, after V lost 6 bases and J lost 1 base. This CDR3 contains 17 residues. The CDR3 spells CASRTGTGGRVSYEQYF. For the CDR3, the DNA is TGTGCCAGTAGGACCGGGACAGGGGGAAGAGTTTCCTACGAGCAGTACTTC.

Only a few counts were recorded for this clonotype. This chain connects TRBV6-5 to TRBJ2-7; D remains ambiguous. Germline V gives CDR1 MNHEY, CDR2 SVGAGI. Between the trimmed V and J ends, which lost 0 bases and 6 bases, there was a span of 21 bases. This CDR3 has 17 residues. CDR3 nucleotides: TGTGCCAGCAGTTACTCGAAGAAAAATAGTTCGGCCTGCGAGCAGTACTTC. Its translation: CASSYSKKNSSACEQYF.

This clonotype was recorded a few times. One end of the junction is discordant with germline, which a read error may explain. The chain uses TRBV19 and TRBJ2-5; weak D call: TRBD2 (5 bases). This CDR3 is 14 amino acids long. Germline V gene lookup returns CDR1 LNHDA and CDR2 SQIVND (reference sequence). CDR3 in DNA: TGTGCCAGTAGTCCCCGGACTCTACAAGTGACCCAGTACTTC. This sequence encodes CASSPRTLQVTQYF.

This clonotype was observed many times. V is TRBV7-9 and J is TRBJ2-7; D uncertain. The CDR3 runs 11 residues. The ends were cut back, 4 bases at V and 6 bases at J, with 7 bases in the middle. CDR1 and CDR2 (germline): SEHNR, FQNEAQ (reference sequence). The CDR3 sequence is CASSSTAEQYF. The DNA of the CDR3 is TGTGCCAGCAGCTCGACCGCCGAGCAGTACTTC.

The table lists this clonotype with a few counts. The chain employs TRBV12-3 or TRBV12-4 and TRBJ2-1; 9 bases map to TRBD2. V trimming: 4 bases; J trimming: 2 bases; junction bases outside the gene matches: 3. This CDR3 region has 15 residues. Written as DNA, the CDR3 is TGTGCCAGCAGTTCTAGCGGGGTGCCCTACAATGAGCAGTTCTTC. Translation: CASSSSGVPYNEQFF.

The chain uses TRBV14 and TRBJ2-7, with D perhaps given as TRBD1 or TRBD2 (5 bases each). This CDR3 region has 13 residues. V lost 4 bases and J lost 4, with 11 bases in between. Per the germline V gene, CDR1 is SGHDN and CDR2 is FVKESK. For the CDR3, the DNA is TGTGCCAGCAGCCCAGGGAGTGGGTACGAGCAGTACTTC. Residues: CASSPGSGYEQYF.

This clonotype was counted at least ten times. The chain is built from TRBV7-2 and TRBJ1-2; 8 nucleotides align to TRBD1. The junction had 10 bases not matched to a gene; V was cut back by 7 bases and J by 0 bases. Germline values: CDR1 SGHTA, CDR2 FQGNSA. The CDR3 consists of 16 residues. CDR3: CASTLTRQGPNYGYTF. CDR3 sequence (DNA): TGTGCCAGCACCCTAACCCGACAGGGGCCTAACTATGGCTACACCTTC.

The chain employs TRBV28 and TRBJ2-7; tentatively, D is TRBD2 (6 bases). The ends were cut back, 8 bases at V and 12 bases at J, with 20 bases in the middle. Germline-derived CDR1 and CDR2 are MDHEN and SYDVKM. The CDR3 length is 12 residues. The CDR3 DNA follows: TGTGCCAGCGGATTGGGGGGTTGGGCCTCGTACTTC. It specifies CASGLGGWASYF. The full variable domain, completed using reference TRBV28 and TRBJ2-7, is DVKVTQSSRYLVKRTGEKVFLECVQDMDHENMFWYRQDPGLGLRLIYFSYDVKMKEKGDIPEGYSVSREKKERFSLILESASTNQTSMYLCASGLGGWASYFGPGTRLTVT.

In its sample, this clonotype was seen a few times. CDR3 loop: CASSLVVGRAYEQYF. The CDR3 nucleotides are TGCGCCAGCAGCTTGGTAGTGGGGAGGGCCTACGAGCAGTACTTC. The chain has TRBV5-1 and TRBJ2-7; 7 bases agree with TRBD2. Germline V gene lookup returns CDR1 SGHRS and CDR2 YFSETQ. V was clipped by 0 bases and J by 2 bases; unmatched bases: 5. The CDR3 totals 15 residues. The full variable domain, in which reference TRBV5-1 and TRBJ2-7 provide the parts outside the CDR3, is KAGVTQTPRYLIKTRGQQVTLSCSPISGHRSVSWYQQTPGQGLQFLFEYFSETQRNKGNFPGRFSGRQFSNSRSEMNVSTLELGDSALYLCASSLVVGRAYEQYFGPGTRLTVT.

V usage is TRBV28 and J usage is TRBJ1-2, with D possibly matching TRBD1 (5 bases). CDR1 is MDHEN, CDR2 SYDVKM, per germline. Between the trimmed V and J ends, which lost 5 bases and 7 bases, there was a span of 23 bases. There are 16 residues in the CDR3. The CDR3 sequence is CASSEPGRRHLGGYTF. CDR3 bases: TGTGCCAGCAGTGAACCGGGACGCAGGCATTTAGGTGGCTACACCTTC.